These 29 T cell receptor beta chains came from one sample sequenced in a study of blood T cell repertoires in COVID-19. Only in-frame clones appear in the TCRdb table, and some are missing; sequencing was by immunoSEQ multiplex PCR. The sample contains 100,000 to 150,000 clones, roughly 88% of which appear only once. Sequencing input: peripheral blood. These receptors came from a woman older than 75 with acute or convalescent COVID-19.

The genes are TRBV27 and TRBJ2-7; 8 nucleotides agree with TRBD2. The CDR3 is 13 amino acids. From germline, CDR1 is MNHEY and CDR2 SMNVEV (reference sequence). Germline trimming cut 3 bases from V and 6 bases from J; bases unmatched to any gene: 4. This CDR3 is CASSLGGGPEQYF. The DNA for the CDR3 is TGTGCCAGCAGTTTGGGCGGGGGGCCCGAGCAGTACTTC.

This chain joins TRBV27 and TRBJ2-2; perhaps TRBD2 as D (5 bases). Trimming took off 2 bases at V and 1 base at J, with 20 bases between the two ends. Germline CDR1 and CDR2: MNHEY and SMNVEV (reference sequence). The CDR3 contains 19 residues. CDR3 loop: CASSLPKTRTPGNTGELFF. The CDR3 bases are TGTGCCAGCAGTTTACCTAAAACCCGGACTCCCGGGAACACCGGGGAGCTGTTTTTT.

The chain links TRBV6-1 to TRBJ2-7; no clear D gene. The CDR3 sequence is 12 residues long. The V gene's germline CDR1 is MNHNS and CDR2 SASEGT. Trimming removed 5 bases from V and 2 bases from J, with 7 bases in between. DNA for the CDR3: TGTGCCAGCAGTTCGGGTACCTACGAGCAGTACTTC. Translating gives CASSSGTYEQYF.

The rearrangement uses TRBV10-3 and TRBJ1-3, with a possible D match to TRBD1 (5 bases). Germline loops: CDR1 ENHRY, CDR2 SYGVKD. CDR3 length equals 16 residues. Trimming took off 5 bases at V and 0 bases at J, with 14 bases between the two ends. CDR3 coding DNA: TGTGCCATCAGTTCCTCCCAGGGCCCCTCTGGAAACACCATATATTTT. This gives the protein CAISSSQGPSGNTIYF.

The chain carries TRBV4-2 and TRBJ2-3, with D possibly matching TRBD1 (5 bases). Trimming took off 3 bases at V and 8 bases at J, with 15 bases between the two ends. Germline-derived CDR1 and CDR2 are LGHNA and YNFKEQ. The CDR3 extends over 14 amino acids. The CDR3 bases are TGTGCCAGCAGCCAGGGGCACCTGGAGACTACGCAGTATTTT. Protein: CASSQGHLETTQYF.

This chain links TRBV10-3 with TRBJ2-3; D is perhaps TRBD1 (6 bases). V dropped 8 bases and J dropped 8 bases, with 17 bases sitting between them. Germline CDR1 reads ENHRY; CDR2 reads SYGVKD. This CDR3 region has 13 residues. The CDR3 spells CAIFQQGIGTQYF. The CDR3 nucleotides read TGTGCCATCTTTCAACAGGGCATCGGTACGCAGTATTTT.

The chain employs TRBV21-1 and TRBJ2-7; whether TRBD1, the table's D call, matches the DNA was not checked. TRBV21-1 is given as a pseudogene. This CDR3 is built from 16 residues. Here the CDR3 DNA reads TGTGCCAGCAGCCTCCGGACAGGGAACCTCCGATGTGAGCAGTACTTC. Amino acids: CASSLRTGNLRCEQYF.

The chain has TRBV5-1 and TRBJ2-1; 9 positions agree with TRBD2. Germline-derived CDR1 and CDR2 are SGHRS and YFSETQ. Losses at the gene ends were 0 bases for V and 7 bases for J; bases not matched to a gene: 8. The CDR3 covers 16 residues. The CDR3 here is CASSLVIAGERNEQFF. Here the CDR3 DNA reads TGCGCCAGCAGCTTGGTAATAGCGGGAGAAAGGAATGAGCAGTTCTTC. Full variable domain (outside the CDR3, taken from reference TRBV5-1 and TRBJ2-1): KAGVTQTPRYLIKTRGQQVTLSCSPISGHRSVSWYQQTPGQGLQFLFEYFSETQRNKGNFPGRFSGRQFSNSRSEMNVSTLELGDSALYLCASSLVIAGERNEQFFGPGTRLTVL.

The chain carries TRBV19 and TRBJ2-1; 7 positions match TRBD2. The germline gives CDR1 LNHDA, CDR2 SQIVND (reference sequence). The CDR3 spans 16 residues. Trimming at V came to 4 bases and at J to 5 bases, leaving 11 bases not matched to a gene. CDR3 protein: CASSTPGGVRHNEQFF. The DNA of the CDR3 is TGTGCCAGTAGTACCCCTGGGGGGGTAAGACACAATGAGCAGTTCTTC. The full variable domain, in which reference TRBV19 and TRBJ2-1 provide the parts outside the CDR3, is DGGITQSPKYLFRKEGQNVTLSCEQNLNHDAMYWYRQDPGQGLRLIYYSQIVNDFQKGDIAEGYSVSREKKESFPLTVTSAQKNPTAFYLCASSTPGGVRHNEQFFGPGTRLTVL.

V usage is TRBV5-6 and J usage is TRBJ1-2; D uncertain. Germline V gene sequence: CDR1 SGHDT, CDR2 YYEEEE. The length of the CDR3 is 12 residues. Deletions cut 1 base from V and 6 bases from J, with 7 bases between. CDR3 DNA: TGTGCCAGCAGCTTGTCCGGGGATGGCTACACCTTC. This encodes CASSLSGDGYTF.

With regard to this clone: In the same sample, other DNA sequences code for this CDR3. The chain joins TRBV9 to TRBJ2-7, with D maybe TRBD1 (5 bases). CDR1 and CDR2 from the germline V gene are SGDLS and YYNGEE. The CDR3 is made up of 13 amino acids. V was trimmed by 3 bases and J by 3 bases, leaving 10 bases between them. CDR3 sequence: CASSGIQGYEQYF. CDR3 DNA sequence: TGTGCCAGCAGCGGAATTCAGGGCTACGAGCAGTACTTC.

The rearrangement joins TRBV4-1 to TRBJ1-6; 7 bases fit TRBD1. V lost 5 bases and J lost 6; bases outside the gene matches: 10. The CDR3 totals 16 residues. Germline V gene sequence: CDR1 MGHRA, CDR2 YSYEKL. CDR3 sequence reads: CASSTLTGSGNSPLHF. The CDR3 bases are TGCGCCAGCAGCACCCTGACAGGGAGTGGTAATTCACCCCTCCACTTT.

This chain joins TRBV29-1 and TRBJ1-1; D remains unclear. V lost 3 bases, J lost 3 bases, and 11 bases lay in between. The CDR3 runs to 13 residues. CDR1 and CDR2 from the germline V gene are SQVTM and ANQGSEA. CDR3 in amino acids: CSVESGRDTEAFF. Here the CDR3 DNA reads TGCAGCGTTGAGTCTGGTCGGGACACTGAAGCTTTCTTT.

The rearrangement joins TRBV2 to TRBJ2-2, with 9 bases identical to TRBD1. V was clipped by 4 bases and J by 4 bases; unmatched bases: 1. Germline V gives CDR1 SNHLY, CDR2 FYNNEI. CDR3 length: 14 residues. CDR3 residues: CASSAGQGTGELFF. In DNA form, the CDR3 reads TGTGCCAGCAGTGCGGGACAGGGCACCGGGGAGCTGTTTTTT.

The CDR3 sequence is CASSMGERGVKDTQYF. Here the CDR3 DNA reads TGTGCCAGTAGTATGGGGGAGCGGGGAGTTAAAGATACGCAGTATTTT. This rearrangement joins TRBV19 to TRBJ2-3; 7 bases agree with TRBD2. Germline V CDR1 and CDR2: LNHDA, SQIVND (reference sequence). Unmatched junction bases numbered 11, after V lost 3 bases and J lost 5 bases. This CDR3 is built from 16 residues.

The genes are TRBV6-1 and TRBJ2-3; D may be TRBD1 (5 bases). Germline V gene lookup returns CDR1 MNHNS and CDR2 SASEGT. Trimming took 1 base from V and 8 from J, leaving 10 bases between them. The CDR3 length is 13 residues. The CDR3, as DNA: TGTGCCAGCAGTGAAGGACAGTCGGGTACGCAGTATTTT. As protein: CASSEGQSGTQYF.

V usage is TRBV5-1 and J usage is TRBJ2-3; 8 positions match TRBD1. Germline CDR1 and CDR2: SGHRS and YFSETQ. The CDR3 has 15 residues. The junction had 4 bases not matched to a gene; V was cut back by 3 bases and J by 1 base. DNA for the CDR3: TGCGCCAGCAGCTGGACAGGGTTGGGCACAGATACGCAGTATTTT. Its translation: CASSWTGLGTDTQYF.

The V and J genes are TRBV7-9 and TRBJ1-6, with no clear D. The CDR3 is made up of 16 amino acids. Germline CDR1 SEHNR, CDR2 FQNEAQ (reference sequence). V lost 0 bases and J lost 6, with 12 bases in between. CDR3 coding DNA: TGTGCCAGCAGCTTAGCCGAGCCGGGTGCTAATTCACCCCTCCACTTT. Its translation: CASSLAEPGANSPLHF.

The V gene is TRBV7-2, the J gene TRBJ2-3; 11 bases line up with TRBD2. The V gene end was trimmed by 1 base and the J gene end by 8 bases; junction bases not matched to a gene: 2. The CDR3 runs 14 residues. CDR1 is SGHTA and CDR2 is FQGNSA in the germline V gene. This CDR3 is CASSLDLAGGTQYF. The CDR3 DNA sequence: TGTGCCAGCAGCTTAGACCTAGCGGGAGGTACGCAGTATTTT.

V is TRBV19 and J is TRBJ2-7, with 8 bases identical to TRBD1. The CDR3 has 14 residues. The V gene end was trimmed by 7 bases and the J gene end by 7 bases; junction bases not matched to a gene: 12. CDR1 is LNHDA, CDR2 SQIVND, per germline (reference sequence). The CDR3 region is CASTPGTGPREQYF. The CDR3 DNA follows: TGTGCCAGTACCCCCGGGACAGGCCCACGTGAGCAGTACTTC.

Here the CDR3 reads CASRTGGTYNSPLHF. CDR3 nucleotides: TGTGCCAGCAGGACAGGGGGAACCTATAATTCACCCCTCCACTTT. The gene calls are TRBV6-5 and TRBJ1-6, with 9 bases matching TRBD1. CDR3 length: 15 residues. Germline trimming cut 6 bases from V and 2 bases from J; bases unmatched to any gene: 2. Germline V gene sequence: CDR1 MNHEY, CDR2 SVGAGI.

V gene TRBV3-1 (or the pseudogene TRBV3-2) combines with J gene TRBJ1-1; D possibly corresponds to TRBD1 (5 bases). CDR3 size: 14 residues. The V end lost 2 bases, the J end lost 1 base, and 8 bases lay between the germline ends. Germline assignment: CDR1 LGHDT and CDR2 YNNKEL (reference sequence). The CDR3 loop reads CASSQLRGNTEAFF. The CDR3 bases are TGTGCCAGCAGCCAATTAAGGGGGAACACTGAAGCTTTCTTT.

The rearrangement links TRBV11-3 to TRBJ2-1; perhaps TRBD2 as D (6 bases). V shed 1 base and J shed 6 bases, with 13 bases lying between them. The CDR3 extends over 15 amino acids. CDR1 is SGHNT, CDR2 YENEEA, per germline. CDR3 sequence (DNA): TGTGCCAGCAGCTTAGGCGGGACGGGCCCCAATGAGCAGTTCTTC. It codes for CASSLGGTGPNEQFF.

The rearrangement uses TRBV9 and TRBJ1-2, with 7 bases identical to TRBD1. With V trimmed by 4 bases and J by 5 bases, 17 bases remained unmatched. The CDR3 loop spans 17 amino acids. The germline V gene encodes CDR1 SGDLS and CDR2 YYNGEE. The CDR3 protein is CASSSPYRGGSGYGYTF. The CDR3 DNA reads TGTGCCAGCAGCTCACCATACAGGGGTGGATCCGGGTATGGCTACACCTTC.

CDR3 sequence reads: CASSPSGDGYTF. CDR3 coding DNA: TGTGCCAGCAGCCCGAGCGGTGATGGCTACACCTTC. The V call is TRBV9, the J call TRBJ1-2; the D is unclear. Between the trimmed V and J ends, which lost 4 bases and 6 bases, there was a span of 10 bases. The CDR3 has 12 residues. Germline V lookup: CDR1 SGDLS, CDR2 YYNGEE. Full variable domain (rest looked up from reference TRBV9 and TRBJ1-2): DSGVTQTPKHLITATGQRVTLRCSPRSGDLSVYWYQQSLDQGLQFLIQYYNGEERAKGNILERFSAQQFPDLHSELNLSSLELGDSALYFCASSPSGDGYTFGSGTRLTVV.

The rearrangement uses TRBV6-5 and TRBJ2-5, with D tentatively TRBD2 (6 bases). CDR3 length equals 16 residues. The germline CDR1 and CDR2 sequences are MNHEY and SVGAGI. V lost 0 bases, J lost 1 base, and 12 bases lay in between. The DNA for the CDR3 is TGTGCCAGCAGTTACTCTGGAGGGGCTTCCCAAGAGACCCAGTACTTC. Translating it yields CASSYSGGASQETQYF.

The CDR3 bases are TGTGCCAGCAGTTACTCAACAGGGGTCAATTCACCCCTCCACTTT. This translates into CASSYSTGVNSPLHF. The rearrangement uses TRBV6-5 and TRBJ1-6; 7 positions match TRBD1. CDR1 MNHEY and CDR2 SVGAGI come from the germline V gene. Trimming removed 0 bases from V and 7 bases from J; junction bases left unmatched: 3. The CDR3 consists of 15 residues.

This clone has just a few counts. The chain combines TRBV19 with TRBJ1-5; D not certain. The CDR3 length is 15 residues. CDR1 and CDR2 (germline): LNHDA, SQIVND (reference sequence). The V gene lost 5 bases and the J gene lost 7 bases, with 18 bases spanning the gap. The chain's CDR3 is CASSPGLGRGQPQHF. The CDR3 DNA reads as TGTGCCAGTAGTCCCGGACTAGGGAGAGGGCAGCCCCAGCATTTT. Complete variable domain (other parts from reference TRBV19 and TRBJ1-5): DGGITQSPKYLFRKEGQNVTLSCEQNLNHDAMYWYRQDPGQGLRLIYYSQIVNDFQKGDIAEGYSVSREKKESFPLTVTSAQKNPTAFYLCASSPGLGRGQPQHFGDGTRLSIL.

The chain recombines TRBV18 with TRBJ1-1, with D unresolved. Trimming stripped 6 bases from V and 2 bases from J, with 10 bases between. This CDR3 has 13 residues. In germline, CDR1 is KGHSH, CDR2 LQKENI. CDR3 region: CASSPGSNTEAFF. CDR3 bases: TGTGCCAGCTCGCCTGGCAGTAACACTGAAGCTTTCTTT.